These T cell receptor beta chains were read from a single sample in a study of response to subunit inactivated influenza vaccine. MiXCR was run by TCRdb on the RT-PCR reads, yielding one entry per CDR3 protein. This table holds 500,000 or so distinct CDR3 sequences, 16% found once. This material consisted of CD4+ T cells sorted from PBMCs, taken less than 30 months after vaccination. The origin of the receptors is a man aged 45-69 years who received an inactivated influenza vaccine. The CDR3 runs from the conserved cysteine through the conserved F or W. The order of the fields is V gene, clone size, J gene, CDR3 protein. Size is omitted from some rows. Given values are once, few, many or a class for expanded clones.

TRBV12-3/TRBV12-4	.	TRBJ2-7	CASSIRIPYEQYF
TRBV2	.	TRBJ2-1	CASSFDGQPYNEQFF
TRBV5-5	few	TRBJ2-1	CASYQGAWGSYNEQFF
TRBV10-3	few	TRBJ2-3	CAISESEGTQYF
TRBV3-1	few	TRBJ2-5	CASSRALRSQETQYF
TRBV6-1	.	TRBJ1-2	CASMRGGQGGIYGYTF
TRBV9	once	TRBJ2-1	CASSVLDRAYNEQFF
TRBV20-1	few	TRBJ1-5	CSARLGQPQHF
TRBV12-3/TRBV12-4	many	TRBJ2-7	CASSRDRSSYEQYF
TRBV29-1	.	TRBJ2-3	CSVAGGALPTDTQYF
TRBV6-4	few	TRBJ2-1	CASSEQAWNEQFF
TRBV15	few	TRBJ2-1	CATSSRTSGINEQFF
TRBV6-6	many	TRBJ2-1	CATGDRSSYNEQFF
TRBV6-4	.	TRBJ2-1	CASRGFQGGDEQFF
TRBV7-2	.	TRBJ2-7	CASSLGGPQYF
TRBV11-2	few	TRBJ1-1	CASSLGAGPYTEAFF
TRBV20-1	few	TRBJ2-1	CSAREGTRYEQFF
TRBV20-1	.	TRBJ2-5	CRATSGRAGETQYF
TRBV12-3/TRBV12-4	.	TRBJ2-2	CASSLNTGYTGELFF
TRBV6-1	few	TRBJ1-2	CASSEDRGTRYGYTF
TRBV20-1	.	TRBJ2-1	CSASPQGTGGSEQFF
TRBV13	few	TRBJ2-7	CASSLGAGGEYEQYF
TRBV7-2	many	TRBJ1-1	CASSQSPGQGRGEAFF
TRBV3-1	few	TRBJ2-5	CASSYDRFAKTQYF
TRBV24-1	.	TRBJ1-5	CATSPWPGEVHQPQHF
TRBV20-1	few	TRBJ2-3	CSARPRGATDTQYF
TRBV15	.	TRBJ1-1	CATSRTTGETEAFF
TRBV5-1	.	TRBJ2-7	CASRFEDPYEQYF
TRBV20-1	few	TRBJ1-3	CSASGQGNTIYF
TRBV18	few	TRBJ2-3	CASSPGLAGVGGTDTQYF
TRBV24-1	.	TRBJ2-2	CATGSRIGQGGTGELFF
TRBV29-1	.	TRBJ2-5	CSGGQRETQYF
TRBV7-2	.	TRBJ2-7	CASSNYYEQYF
TRBV27	few	TRBJ1-4	CASSFRRNEKLFF
TRBV6-5	few	TRBJ2-7	CASSYSLAGAYSYEQYF
TRBV11-3	few	TRBJ2-1	CASSPGLTSNEQFF
TRBV12-3/TRBV12-4	few	TRBJ2-5	CASSTTPFFQETQYF
TRBV28	.	TRBJ2-2	CATKGLAGPGELFF
TRBV6-5	.	TRBJ2-3	CASSSAACGGTDTQYF
TRBV7-2	few	TRBJ1-6	CASSLANDSPLHF
TRBV12-3/TRBV12-4	many	TRBJ2-5	CASSLSGFQETQYF
TRBV20-1	many	TRBJ2-1	CSARDILAGGPGSEQFF
TRBV5-1	.	TRBJ2-7	CASSTDRGSLYEQYF
TRBV7-2	many	TRBJ2-3	CASRYYTDTQYF
TRBV10-3	.	TRBJ2-2	CAIRAGPNTGELFF
TRBV12-3/TRBV12-4	few	TRBJ1-2	CASSFQRDGYTF
TRBV2	.	TRBJ1-1	CASSHDRDITEAFF
TRBV5-1	few	TRBJ2-1	CASSFDSRSSYNEQFF
TRBV3-1	.	TRBJ2-1	CASSQGRTGEQFF
TRBV7-8	.	TRBJ1-5	CASSLNPWNSNQPQHF
TRBV27	.	TRBJ2-7	CASREGQGNHEQYF
TRBV20-1	few	TRBJ2-5	CSARDPLRGVPTQYF
TRBV9	few	TRBJ2-3	CASSVFRGASTDTQYF
TRBV2	.	TRBJ2-2	CASSLKRLSTGELFF
TRBV3-1	.	TRBJ2-7	CASSQTDGTSGTYEQYF
TRBV6-2/TRBV6-3	.	TRBJ2-4	CASSATGQKNIQYF
TRBV6-1	.	TRBJ2-3	CASSEWGASTDTQYF
TRBV6-5	few	TRBJ2-7	CASSFSVGPGYEQYF
TRBV7-3	.	TRBJ2-1	CASSFGPEDEQFF
TRBV12-3/TRBV12-4	many	TRBJ2-7	CASSPGGLITYEQYF